Each of the 21 T cell receptor beta chains below was sequenced from the same sample in a study of T cell responses to AZD1222 COVID-19 vaccine. Generated by immunoSEQ multiplex PCR, the TCRdb table keeps only in-frame clones and is missing some. The sample has 90,000 to 130,000 clones, 88% seen once. The sample here was peripheral blood, taken on day 0 of AZD1222 vaccination. These receptors were collected from an adult in good health.

This clone appeared a few times. The chain combines TRBV28 with TRBJ2-7; 9 bases map to TRBD1. The CDR3 sequence is 12 residues long. Germline V gene data show CDR1 as MDHEN and CDR2 as SYDVKM. In nucleotides, the CDR3 is TGTGCGGGACAGGGCCGTGGGGACGAGCAGTACTTC. Translation: CAGQGRGDEQYF.

CDR3 sequence reads: CASSLEGNEQFF. The CDR3 DNA is TGTGCCAGCAGCTTAGAGGGCAATGAGCAGTTCTTC. The chain combines TRBV7-9 with TRBJ2-1, with unresolved D. Germline V lookup: CDR1 SEHNR, CDR2 FQNEAQ (reference sequence). V lost 1 base, J lost 6 bases, and 4 bases lay in between. This CDR3 has 12 residues.

Only one count was recorded for this clone. The genes are TRBV18 and TRBJ1-4; 8 bases map to TRBD1. J was trimmed by 7 bases and V by 4 bases; bases with no gene match: 2. The CDR3 has 13 amino acids. In germline, CDR1 is KGHSH, CDR2 LQKENI. The DNA for the CDR3 is TGTGCCAGCTCACTCGGGACAGGTGAAAAACTGTTTTTT. Translating it yields CASSLGTGEKLFF.

The genes are TRBV5-6 and TRBJ1-2; TRBD1 matches 7 bases. With V trimmed by 5 bases and J by 4 bases, 11 bases remained unmatched. Germline V gene sequence: CDR1 SGHDT, CDR2 YYEEEE. The CDR3 covers 15 residues. CDR3 coding DNA: TGTGCCAGCAGGACAGACAGGGAGTTAAGCTATGGCTACACCTTC. Translation: CASRTDRELSYGYTF.

The V call is TRBV5-1, the J call TRBJ2-1; maybe TRBD2 (7 bases). The length of the CDR3 is 15 residues. Trimming took off 6 bases at V and 10 bases at J, with 23 bases between the two ends. From germline, CDR1 is SGHRS and CDR2 YFSETQ. The CDR3 nucleotides read TGCGCCAGCAATCCTCGGGGGGACACTTTAAAGGAGCAGTTCTTC. The encoded protein is CASNPRGDTLKEQFF.

The rearrangement uses TRBV6-1 and TRBJ1-5, with D possibly matching TRBD1 (5 bases). The V and J ends lost 1 base and 3 bases respectively, with 7 bases between them. Germline CDR1 is MNHNS and CDR2 is SASEGT. CDR3 size: 14 residues. The CDR3 DNA sequence: TGTGCCAGCAGTGAAGGACAGACCAATCAGCCCCAGCATTTT. As protein: CASSEGQTNQPQHF.

The table lists this clone with a few counts. The rearrangement links TRBV19 to TRBJ1-1; D not certain. CDR3 length: 13 amino acids. The germline CDR1 and CDR2 sequences are LNHDA and SQIVND (reference sequence). V was clipped by 5 bases and J by 4 bases, with 11 bases between them. CDR3 coding DNA: TGTGCCAGTAGTGATAGGGTGGGCACTGAAGCTTTCTTT. Its translation is CASSDRVGTEAFF.

The chain is built from TRBV2 and TRBJ1-1; no clear D. This CDR3 contains 13 residues. Per germline, CDR1 SNHLY and CDR2 FYNNEI. The V and J ends lost 9 bases and 6 bases respectively, with 17 bases between them. In DNA, the CDR3 is TGTGCCAGTCAGAGGAGTTGGGCAGCTGAAGCTTTCTTT. Encoded protein: CASQRSWAAEAFF.

The J gene is TRBJ1-4, the V gene TRBV11-2, with D hard to call. This CDR3 spans 15 amino acids. The V end was cut by 4 bases, the J end by 0 bases, with 9 bases between. CDR1 SGHAT and CDR2 FQNNGV come from the germline V gene. The chain's CDR3 is CASSSWGATNEKLFF. CDR3 bases: TGTGCCAGCAGCTCCTGGGGAGCAACTAATGAAAAACTGTTTTTT.

The rearrangement links TRBV30 to TRBJ2-6; D remains ambiguous. The V end was cut by 1 base, the J end by 0 bases, with 1 base between. The CDR3 is 13 residues long. Germline CDR1 and CDR2: GTSNPN and SVGIG (reference sequence). In DNA, the CDR3 is TGTGCCTGGAGTGGCTCTGGGGCCAACGTCCTGACTTTC. It is translated as CAWSGSGANVLTF.

This chain joins TRBV27 and TRBJ1-2; 7 nucleotides match TRBD1. This CDR3 has 14 residues. Losses at the gene ends were 2 bases for V and 5 bases for J; bases not matched to a gene: 5. CDR1 MNHEY and CDR2 SMNVEV come from the germline V gene (reference sequence). The CDR3 DNA reads TGTGCCAGCAGTTTACGGGCAGGGGGATATGGCTACACCTTC. Translation gives CASSLRAGGYGYTF.

This rearrangement joins TRBV3-1 (or the pseudogene TRBV3-2) to TRBJ1-1; D is unclear. CDR3 size: 13 residues. CDR1 LGHDT and CDR2 YNNKEL come from the germline V gene (reference sequence). Trimming removed 1 base at V and 3 bases at J, with 6 bases between. This chain's CDR3 is CASSQVSYTEAFF. The CDR3 DNA reads as TGTGCCAGCAGCCAAGTGAGTTACACTGAAGCTTTCTTT.

This rearrangement joins TRBV12-5 to TRBJ2-1; 12 positions match TRBD2. V lost 1 base to trimming and J lost 6 bases; unmatched junction nucleotides: 7. Germline V gene sequence: CDR1 LGHNT, CDR2 FRNRAP. This CDR3 has 17 residues. The CDR3: CASGLDLTSGRLNEQFF. In nucleotides, the CDR3 is TGTGCTAGTGGTTTGGACCTAACTAGCGGGAGGCTCAATGAGCAGTTCTTC.

This clone has more than one count but fewer than ten. The CDR3 nucleotides are TGTGCCAGCTCACGGACAGACGATCAGCCCCAGCATTTT. This codes for CASSRTDDQPQHF. The chain links TRBV18 to TRBJ1-5; tentatively, D is TRBD1 (6 bases). Germline V gene lookup returns CDR1 KGHSH and CDR2 LQKENI. V lost 4 bases, J lost 5 bases, and 9 bases lay in between. This CDR3 has 13 residues. Variable domain in full (rest from reference TRBV18 and TRBJ1-5): NAGVMQNPRHLVRRRGQEARLRCSPMKGHSHVYWYRQLPEEGLKFMVYLQKENIIDESGMPKERFSAEFPKEGPSILRIQQVVRGDSAAYFCASSRTDDQPQHFGDGTRLSIL.

This rearrangement joins TRBV7-9 to TRBJ2-1; D gene unclear. Germline values: CDR1 SEHNR, CDR2 FQNEAQ (reference sequence). The CDR3 contains 14 residues. V was shortened by 7 bases and J by 6 bases, with 16 bases between the two germline ends. CDR3 DNA sequence: TGTGCCAGCACCTACTCGGAGCCTCTCAATGAGCAGTTCTTC. Translation gives CASTYSEPLNEQFF.

This rearrangement joins TRBV30 to TRBJ1-1; D gene ambiguous. V lost 7 bases and J lost 4, with 13 bases in between. CDR3 length: 12 residues. Germline values: CDR1 GTSNPN, CDR2 SVGIG (reference sequence). CDR3 region: CASVGGFTEAFF. CDR3 coding DNA: TGTGCCTCCGTCGGTGGTTTCACTGAAGCTTTCTTT.

This sequence joins TRBV5-4 and TRBJ2-1; D unresolved. Trimming removed 1 base from V and 4 bases from J, with 6 bases in between. This CDR3 has 13 residues. CDR1 is SGHNT and CDR2 is YYREEE in the germline V gene (reference sequence). Here the CDR3 reads CASSLRPYNEQFF. For the CDR3, the DNA is TGTGCCAGCAGCTTGCGACCGTACAATGAGCAGTTCTTC.

The gene calls are TRBV5-4 and TRBJ1-3, with 7 bases fitting TRBD1. The CDR3 has 17 residues. Germline-derived CDR1 and CDR2 are SGHNT and YYREEE (reference sequence). V lost 0 bases, J lost 2 bases, and 8 bases stayed unmatched. In nucleotides, the CDR3 is TGTGCCAGCAGCTTGGGAAAGGACAGGAGTCCTGGAAACACCATATATTTT. It encodes CASSLGKDRSPGNTIYF.

The chain has TRBV6-6 and TRBJ1-1; no definite D call. Deletions cut 2 bases from V and 9 bases from J, with 10 bases between. CDR1 and CDR2 from the germline V gene are MNHNY and SVGAGI (reference sequence). The CDR3 is 12 amino acids. CDR3 in amino acids: CASSYGGEKAFF. The CDR3 DNA follows: TGTGCCAGCAGTTACGGCGGAGAGAAAGCTTTCTTT.

V gene TRBV18 combines with J gene TRBJ1-4; unclear D gene. This CDR3 contains 14 residues. Germline V gene lookup returns CDR1 KGHSH and CDR2 LQKENI. V was pared by 6 bases and J by 8 bases, with 16 bases between. The CDR3 loop is CASSSGSEKEKLFF. The DNA of the CDR3 is TGTGCCAGCTCTTCCGGGAGTGAAAAAGAAAAACTGTTTTTT. The full variable domain, in which reference TRBV18 and TRBJ1-4 provide the parts outside the CDR3, is NAGVMQNPRHLVRRRGQEARLRCSPMKGHSHVYWYRQLPEEGLKFMVYLQKENIIDESGMPKERFSAEFPKEGPSILRIQQVVRGDSAAYFCASSSGSEKEKLFFGSGTQLSVL.

V and J are TRBV6-5 and TRBJ1-5; D is uncertain. V lost 7 bases and J 0 bases, leaving 10 bases between the germline ends. The germline V gene has CDR1 MNHEY and CDR2 SVGAGI. The length of the CDR3 is 14 residues. The CDR3 DNA sequence: TGTGCCAGCAACCCTGATGGTAGCAATCAGCCCCAGCATTTT. Its translation is CASNPDGSNQPQHF.